Sequencing of this T cell receptor beta chain was carried out in a study of CD4 and CD8 cells across lung adenocarcinoma regions. This clonotype was detected once. This CDR3 is built from 13 residues. CDR1 is MNHEY and CDR2 is SMNVEV in the germline V gene (reference sequence). MiXCR was run by TCRdb on the PCR reads, yielding one entry per CDR3 protein. The table lists 8,500 to 10,000 distinct CDR3 sequences, 51% of them singletons. The sequencing sample was made of CD4+ T cells from the margin of a lung tumor. This sequence was found in a male donor with lung adenocarcinoma. The CD4 and CD8 labels of this study may be unreliable. V is TRBV27 and J is TRBJ2-1; D not certain. The J call may be in error: the DNA end matches TRBJ2-5 better. CDR3: CASKDPLGETQYF. DNA of the CDR3: TGTGCCAGCAAGGACCCTCTAGGGGAGACCCAGTACTTC.